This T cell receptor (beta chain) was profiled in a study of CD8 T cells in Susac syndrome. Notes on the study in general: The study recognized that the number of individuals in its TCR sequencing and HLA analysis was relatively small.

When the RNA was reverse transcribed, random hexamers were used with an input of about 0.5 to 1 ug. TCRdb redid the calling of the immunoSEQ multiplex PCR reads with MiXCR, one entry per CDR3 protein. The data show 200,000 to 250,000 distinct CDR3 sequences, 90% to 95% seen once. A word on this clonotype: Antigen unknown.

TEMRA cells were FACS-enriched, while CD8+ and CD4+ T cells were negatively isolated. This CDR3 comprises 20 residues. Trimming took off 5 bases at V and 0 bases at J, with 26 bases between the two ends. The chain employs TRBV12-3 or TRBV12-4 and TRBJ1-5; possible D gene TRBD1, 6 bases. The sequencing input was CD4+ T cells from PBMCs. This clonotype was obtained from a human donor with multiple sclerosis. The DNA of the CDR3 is TGTGCCAGCAGTCTCTCGAGTAGGGGGGTTATATCTTATAGCAATCAGCCCCAGCATTTT. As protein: CASSLSSRGVISYSNQPQHF.